This TCR beta chain stems from a study of cytomegalovirus exposure and HLA in healthy donors (dated by TCRdb to 2015 to 2018). Looking at the study overall: In an earlier analysis of fewer than 750 of the donors, 276 Gb of sequence data and 120 million or so unique TCR beta sequences from some 170 million T cells were reported. An early release that covered approximately 600 HLA-typed donors contained about 300 gigabases of sequencing data and 65 million to 100 million unique TCR sequences. Of the approximately 370 genotyped donors, roughly 80% were placed in the genetic ancestry cluster associated with self-reported Caucasian donors. The study aimed to test whether cataloging public T cell receptors could reveal signatures of past pathogen exposure. Using immunosequencing, the study profiled T cell repertoires from about 650 subjects and related those repertoires to cytomegalovirus serostatus. In addition to the first cohort of 666 subjects, a separate validation cohort of approximately 130 different subjects was used. To predict cytomegalovirus infection status, the study brought together high-throughput TCR immunosequencing, statistical association of individual TCRs with disease status, and machine learning. A later analysis re-analyzed previously published TCR beta repertoires from approximately 670 donors and added high-resolution HLA genotyping to study TCR occurrence patterns. The later analysis used no new phenotypic data to find candidate immune exposures, relying instead on TCR beta sequences and their occurrence across donors. An earlier analysis of fewer than 700 of the donors applied high-throughput TCR beta sequencing to assess whether each TCR beta V gene segment acted as functional or pseudogenic. Donor age, sex, ethnicity and CMV serostatus were compiled together with the repertoire data. A later genetic analysis used genome-wide SNP genotypes for about 55% of the 666 donors, treating that subset as a discovery cohort. Every discovery cohort repertoire had been produced on one sequencing platform. HLA typing included class I and class II loci at four-digit resolution. Typing coverage differed by locus: A, B, C, DRB1 and DQB1 were typed in roughly 620-630 donors, DQA1 in around 500, DPA1 in 606, and DPB1 in approximately 450. Several DR-DQ haplotypes were handled as single units for association and clustering, since linkage in the cohort was strong. On average, roughly 250,000 unique TCR beta nucleotide sequences were sequenced per donor among a few hundred genotyped donors of the cohort, with roughly 20% of those sequences being non-productive.

The cohort comprised several hundred healthy bone marrow donors. Cohort members were all nominally healthy when sampled, although unrecorded immune exposures were likely present. The donor tested CMV seropositive, placing the donor among the approximately 310 seropositive members of the cohort. A peripheral blood sample was provided by each donor, and peripheral blood mononuclear cells were used for TCR beta sequencing. The Qiagen DNeasy Blood Extraction Kit was used to extract genomic DNA from the blood cell samples. On this clone: The antigen this receptor binds is unknown. No base quality values were provided; no much bigger clone lies one nucleotide off.

Including the terminal cysteine and phenylalanine, the CDR3 comprises 16 residues. Only the CDR3 DNA stays, 48 bases, in frame from base 1. Taken from the germline V gene, the CDR1 and CDR2 loops are MDHEN and SYDVKM. V is trimmed back by 10 bases and J by 5 bases, and the junction contains 17 bases that no gene match accounts for. What the study reported, not specific to this receptor: Three of the identified cytomegalovirus-associated TCR beta chains were confirmed in vitro to be specific for cytomegalovirus antigens. In a later analysis, most CMV-associated TCR beta chains were found to appear HLA-restricted, with HLA associations seemingly driven largely by CMV exposure. A later genetic analysis associated a missense DCLRE1C variant with V-gene and J-gene trimming of TCR beta chains, and an independent cohort replicated the association. The classifier was reported to diagnose cytomegalovirus status with high specificity and sensitivity in both the original cohort and the validation cohort. In a later analysis, HLA-associated TCR beta chains were found to be more clonally expanded and to have lower generation probabilities than equally common non-associated chains. A group of highly shared sequence variants was considered likely to be a technical artifact of the sequencing pipeline. Linkage disequilibrium might explain the correlated functional status among segregating V segments, but an unknown experimental factor could not be ruled out. Most TCR sequences were seen in very few donors, while some public TCRs were found in many individuals. For the cohort, immune exposure information was limited to CMV serostatus. A later analysis reported that several top co-occurrence clusters appeared linked to parvovirus B19, influenza, CMV and Epstein-Barr virus. It was suggested by the authors that the approach could potentially be generalized to other disease states and immunological phenotypes. The study listed 164 TCR beta chains as associated with cytomegalovirus. In a later analysis, TCR association rates were found to vary across HLA loci, with the most associated TCRs seen for DRB1 alleles and the fewest for HLA-C alleles. A further reported finding was that TCR beta sequences accurately predicted the HLA-A and HLA-B alleles for most subjects in the first cohort. The cohort was sequenced for TCR beta chains only, and without alpha or paired-chain data the features that could be detected were limited. Sequencing depth was assumed to be roughly uniform across donors in the presence/absence analyses, though that assumption may not hold. A later analysis associated 15,000 or so TCR beta sequences with specific HLA alleles at a false discovery rate of 0.05. Because HLA typing was unavailable for some donors at each locus, only the typed subset was used in association tests. Strong co-occurrence of HLA alleles, especially DR and DQ, made assigning TCR associations to individual alleles difficult. The 87-base-pair reads could not distinguish some IMGT-functional V segments, including TRBV6-2 and TRBV6-3, so those segments were excluded. Broadly in line with IMGT annotations, most TCR beta V segments showed up in productive rearrangements about 90% or about 30% of the time in an earlier analysis of a few hundred of the donors. Approximately 16 rarely observed V segments, including chromosome 9 orphons, were excluded from the earlier analysis of a few hundred of the donors because counts were too low. Compared with the approximately 670-donor mean, donors in an Asian-associated ancestry cluster had fewer N-insertions in productive TCRs, according to a later genetic analysis.

The method was the immunoSEQ multiplex PCR assay. For the multiplex PCR, a mixture combining 60 forward primers for TCR Vbeta segments and 13 reverse primers for TCR Jbeta segments was used. The CDR3 region of rearranged TCR beta genes was amplified from genomic DNA with a multiplex PCR assay. On the Illumina HiSeq System, the amplified TCR beta libraries were sequenced as 87-base-pair reads. In the paper's pipeline: In a later analysis, 80 million or so unique TCR beta chains were counted across the roughly 700 repertoires, and roughly 9.9 million of these chains were shared by at least two donors. Raw reads were error-corrected and collapsed into unique sequences with a nearest-neighbor algorithm that merged closely related sequences to remove PCR and sequencing errors. To assign V, D and J gene segments, CDR3 sequences were aligned to IMGT reference sequences. Each retained sequence needed at least a six-nucleotide match to both a V gene segment and a J gene segment. A rearrangement was called productive if the CDR3 had no stop codons and remained in frame with V and J, and every other rearrangement was called non-productive. Following IMGT convention, CDR3 was defined as the stretch from the second conserved V-encoded cysteine up to the conserved J-encoded phenylalanine. Sequences without an unambiguous match to a single V gene segment were excluded from the earlier analysis of 450 to 650 of the donors. In an earlier analysis of several hundred of the donors, V segments were called functional above 56.7% productive rearrangements and were called segregating when the between-donor standard deviation exceeded 5%. To diagnose cytomegalovirus status from the catalog of TCR beta chain sequences, a statistical classification framework was built. V and J gene assignment, in a later analysis, came from comparing TCR nucleotide sequences with IMGT/GENE-DB human TR gene sequences. Using the TCRdist pipeline, a later analysis assigned CDR3 sequences along with most-parsimonious VDJ recombination scenarios. In a later analysis, each TCR beta chain was defined by its CDR3 amino acid sequence together with its V-gene family, and reads without a unique V-gene family were excluded. To address suspected cross-contamination and a sequencing artifact, a later analysis removed a few hundred highly shared, low-generation-probability nucleotide sequences. A later analysis calculated a clonal expansion index for each public chain from normalized within-repertoire ranks of inferred template counts. Generation probabilities in a later analysis came from a VDJ recombination model fitted to out-of-frame rearrangements, and those results were checked against IGoR. In a later analysis, hypergeometric tests were used to score TCR-TCR, TCR-HLA and TCR-CMV co-occurrence, with a repertoire-size bias correction applied to TCR pairs. False discovery rates were estimated in a later analysis by permuting HLA or CMV assignments 20 times. In a later analysis, co-occurring TCRs were grouped using DBSCAN, with TCRdist sequence similarity added in when clustering inside HLA-allele-positive subsets. For co-occurrence clustering, repertoires with fewer than 30,000 or more than 120,000 public chains were excluded, along with roughly five repertoires with anomalous nucleotide sharing. TCRdb took this table from immuneACCESS and kept in-frame rearrangements with V and J called. Such tables lack part of the clones; where checked against another copy, unresolved V genes explain under half of the gap, and the rest is unexplained. Clone size and the V and J calls come from that table; the DNA yielded D and trimming. The sample data list more than 95,000 clones, and around 79% of these were observed just once. Of the sample, 2.5% to 3.5% falls within the top ten clones.

Material: PBMCs. In this chain, TRBV28 is recombined with TRBJ2-1, with 7 bases matching TRBD2. This TCR was recovered from a female donor in good health and CMV-seropositive. Read as DNA, the sequence is TGTGCCATCGCCTCCGGGAGGACACAAGGTCACAATGAGCAGTTCTTC. It specifies CAIASGRTQGHNEQFF.